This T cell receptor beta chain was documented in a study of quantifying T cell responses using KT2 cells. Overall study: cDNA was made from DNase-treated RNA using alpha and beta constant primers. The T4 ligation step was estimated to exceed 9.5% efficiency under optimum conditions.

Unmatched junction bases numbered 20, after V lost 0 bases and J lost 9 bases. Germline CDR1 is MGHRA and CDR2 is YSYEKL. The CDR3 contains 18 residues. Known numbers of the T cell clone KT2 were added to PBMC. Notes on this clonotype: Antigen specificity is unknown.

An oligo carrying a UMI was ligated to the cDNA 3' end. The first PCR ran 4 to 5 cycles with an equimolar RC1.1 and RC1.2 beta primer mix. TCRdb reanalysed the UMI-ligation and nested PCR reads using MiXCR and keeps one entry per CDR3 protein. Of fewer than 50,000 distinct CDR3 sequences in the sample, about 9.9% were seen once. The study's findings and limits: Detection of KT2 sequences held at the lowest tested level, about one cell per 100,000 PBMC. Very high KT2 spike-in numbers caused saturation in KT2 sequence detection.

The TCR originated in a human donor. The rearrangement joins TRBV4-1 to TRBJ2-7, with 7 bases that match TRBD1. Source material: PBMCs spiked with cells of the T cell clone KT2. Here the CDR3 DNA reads TGCGCCAGCAGCCAAGATCTTTTTTTGTTTGGGACAGAGGCCGCGCAGTACTTC. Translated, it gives CASSQDLFLFGTEAAQYF.